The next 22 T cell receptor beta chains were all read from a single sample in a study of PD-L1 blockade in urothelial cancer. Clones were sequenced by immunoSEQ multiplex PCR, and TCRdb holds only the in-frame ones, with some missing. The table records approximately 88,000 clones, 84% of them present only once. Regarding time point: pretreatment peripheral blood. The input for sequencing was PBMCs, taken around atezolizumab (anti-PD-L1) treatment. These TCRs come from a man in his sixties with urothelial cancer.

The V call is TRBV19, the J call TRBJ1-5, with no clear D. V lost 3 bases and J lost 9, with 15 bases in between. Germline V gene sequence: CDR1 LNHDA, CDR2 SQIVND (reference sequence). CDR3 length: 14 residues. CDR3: CASSILYDPGPQHF. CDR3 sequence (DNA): TGTGCCAGTAGTATCCTATATGACCCGGGGCCCCAGCATTTT. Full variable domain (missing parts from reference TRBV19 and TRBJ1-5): DGGITQSPKYLFRKEGQNVTLSCEQNLNHDAMYWYRQDPGQGLRLIYYSQIVNDFQKGDIAEGYSVSREKKESFPLTVTSAQKNPTAFYLCASSILYDPGPQHFGDGTRLSIL.

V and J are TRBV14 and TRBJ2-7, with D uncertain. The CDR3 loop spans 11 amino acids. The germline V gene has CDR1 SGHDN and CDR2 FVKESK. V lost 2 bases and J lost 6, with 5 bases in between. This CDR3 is CASSQMREQYF. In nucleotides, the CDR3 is TGTGCCAGCAGCCAAATGCGCGAGCAGTACTTC. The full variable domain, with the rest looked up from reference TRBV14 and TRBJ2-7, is EAGVTQFPSHSVIEKGQTVTLRCDPISGHDNLYWYRRVMGKEIKFLLHFVKESKQDESGMPNNRFLAERTGGTYSTLKVQPAELEDSGVYFCASSQMREQYFGPGTRLTVT.

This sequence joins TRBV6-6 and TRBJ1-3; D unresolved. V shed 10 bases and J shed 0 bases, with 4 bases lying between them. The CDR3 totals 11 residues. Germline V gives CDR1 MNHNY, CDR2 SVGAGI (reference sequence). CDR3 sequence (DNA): TGTGCCATCCACTCTGGAAACACCATATATTTT. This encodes CAIHSGNTIYF.

The CDR3 nucleotides read TGTGCCAGCACCCCTCCTCCGGGACTGGATCCCACAGATACGCAGTATTTT. Protein sequence: CASTPPPGLDPTDTQYF. The chain has TRBV11-2 and TRBJ2-3, with a tentative D call TRBD2 (6 bases). Trimming took off 7 bases at V and 2 bases at J, with 22 bases between the two ends. The V gene's germline CDR1 is SGHAT and CDR2 FQNNGV. This CDR3 is built from 17 residues.

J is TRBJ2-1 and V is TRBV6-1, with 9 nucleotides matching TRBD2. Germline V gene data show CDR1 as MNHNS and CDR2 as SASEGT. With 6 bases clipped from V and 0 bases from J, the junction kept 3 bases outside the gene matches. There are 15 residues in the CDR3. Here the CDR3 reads CASRYSGGSYNEQFF. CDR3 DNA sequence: TGTGCCAGCAGGTATAGCGGGGGCTCCTACAATGAGCAGTTCTTC.

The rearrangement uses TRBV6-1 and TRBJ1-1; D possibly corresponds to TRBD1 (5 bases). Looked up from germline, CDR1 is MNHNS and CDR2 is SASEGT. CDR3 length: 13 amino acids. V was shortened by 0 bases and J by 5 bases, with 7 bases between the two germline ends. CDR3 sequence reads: CASSEAAGTEAFF. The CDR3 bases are TGTGCCAGCAGTGAAGCGGCAGGGACTGAAGCTTTCTTT.

The CDR3 DNA is TGTGCCAGTAGCGGAGACGTGGAGACCCAGTACTTC. Translation gives CASSGDVETQYF. This rearrangement joins TRBV19 to TRBJ2-5; D gene uncertain. Looked up from germline, CDR1 is LNHDA and CDR2 is SQIVND (reference sequence). CDR3 size: 12 residues. V lost 6 bases to trimming and J lost 5 bases, with 10 bases between them. The variable domain in full, completed from reference TRBV19 and TRBJ2-5, reads DGGITQSPKYLFRKEGQNVTLSCEQNLNHDAMYWYRQDPGQGLRLIYYSQIVNDFQKGDIAEGYSVSREKKESFPLTVTSAQKNPTAFYLCASSGDVETQYFGPGTRLLVL.

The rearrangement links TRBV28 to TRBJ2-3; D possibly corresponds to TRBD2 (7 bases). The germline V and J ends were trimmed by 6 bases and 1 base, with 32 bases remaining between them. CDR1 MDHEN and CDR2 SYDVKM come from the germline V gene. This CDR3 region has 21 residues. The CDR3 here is CASSNRMGGGIGGSRTDTQYF. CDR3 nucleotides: TGTGCCAGCAGCAACCGAATGGGAGGGGGAATAGGCGGGAGCCGCACAGATACGCAGTATTTT.

CDR3 in amino acids: CAIRKQGTGGNQPQHF. The CDR3 nucleotides are TGTGCCATCAGAAAGCAAGGGACAGGGGGCAATCAGCCCCAGCATTTT. The chain carries TRBV28 and TRBJ1-5, with TRBD1 matching over 10 bases. V shed 10 bases, J shed 2 bases, and the junction held 11 bases outside the gene matches. Germline assignment: CDR1 MDHEN and CDR2 SYDVKM. This CDR3 contains 16 residues.

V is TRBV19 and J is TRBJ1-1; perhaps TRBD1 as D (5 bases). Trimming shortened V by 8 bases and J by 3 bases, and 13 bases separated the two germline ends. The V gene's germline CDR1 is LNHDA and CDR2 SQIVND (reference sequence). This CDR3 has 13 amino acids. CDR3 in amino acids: CASWGGLYTEAFF. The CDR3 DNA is TGTGCCAGTTGGGGGGGTCTATACACTGAAGCTTTCTTT.

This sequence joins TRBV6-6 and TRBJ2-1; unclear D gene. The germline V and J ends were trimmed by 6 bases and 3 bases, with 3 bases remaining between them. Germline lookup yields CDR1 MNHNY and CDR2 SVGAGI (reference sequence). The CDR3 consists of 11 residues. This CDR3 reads CASRLYNEQFF. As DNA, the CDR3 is TGTGCCAGCAGACTCTACAATGAGCAGTTCTTC.

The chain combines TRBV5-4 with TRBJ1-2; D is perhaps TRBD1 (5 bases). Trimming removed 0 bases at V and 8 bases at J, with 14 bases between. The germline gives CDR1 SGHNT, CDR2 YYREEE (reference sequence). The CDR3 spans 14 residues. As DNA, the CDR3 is TGTGCCAGCAGCTTGGATGGGCCTGGGGGGGGCTACACCTTC. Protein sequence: CASSLDGPGGGYTF.

In DNA, the CDR3 is TGTGCCAGCAGTGACAGGGGGCTAGCGGGAGAGCAGTTCTTC. Translating gives CASSDRGLAGEQFF. The chain recombines TRBV6-4 with TRBJ2-1, with 9 bases lining up with TRBD2. This CDR3 spans 14 amino acids. Germline loops: CDR1 MRHNA, CDR2 SNTAGT. Trimming at V came to 2 bases and at J to 10 bases, leaving 6 bases not matched to a gene.

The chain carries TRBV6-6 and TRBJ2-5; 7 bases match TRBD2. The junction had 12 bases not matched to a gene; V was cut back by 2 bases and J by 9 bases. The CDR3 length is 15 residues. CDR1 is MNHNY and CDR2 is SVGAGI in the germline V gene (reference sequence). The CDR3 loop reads CASSYAAGPLGAQYF. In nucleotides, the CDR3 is TGTGCCAGCAGTTACGCAGCGGGACCGCTTGGAGCCCAGTACTTC.

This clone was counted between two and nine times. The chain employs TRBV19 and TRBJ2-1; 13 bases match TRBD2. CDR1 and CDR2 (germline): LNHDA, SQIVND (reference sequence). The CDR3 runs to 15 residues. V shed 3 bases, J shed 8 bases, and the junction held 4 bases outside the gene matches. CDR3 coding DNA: TGTGCCAGTAGTATTCGACTAGCGGGAGGCTATGAGCAGTTCTTC. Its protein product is CASSIRLAGGYEQFF. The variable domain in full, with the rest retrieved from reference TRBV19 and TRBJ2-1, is DGGITQSPKYLFRKEGQNVTLSCEQNLNHDAMYWYRQDPGQGLRLIYYSQIVNDFQKGDIAEGYSVSREKKESFPLTVTSAQKNPTAFYLCASSIRLAGGYEQFFGPGTRLTVL.

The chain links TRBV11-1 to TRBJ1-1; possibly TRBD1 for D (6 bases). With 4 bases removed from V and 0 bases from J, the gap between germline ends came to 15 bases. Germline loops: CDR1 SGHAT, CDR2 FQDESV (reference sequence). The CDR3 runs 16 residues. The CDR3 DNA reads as TGTGCCAGCAGCTCCGGCGAGGGGGGGCTGAACACTGAAGCTTTCTTT. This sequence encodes CASSSGEGGLNTEAFF.

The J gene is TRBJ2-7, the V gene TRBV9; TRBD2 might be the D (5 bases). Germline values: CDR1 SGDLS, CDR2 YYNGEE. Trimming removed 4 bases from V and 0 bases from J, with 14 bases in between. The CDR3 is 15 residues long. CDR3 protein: CASSPGLSSSYEQYF. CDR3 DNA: TGTGCCAGCAGCCCCGGACTGAGCAGCTCCTACGAGCAGTACTTC.

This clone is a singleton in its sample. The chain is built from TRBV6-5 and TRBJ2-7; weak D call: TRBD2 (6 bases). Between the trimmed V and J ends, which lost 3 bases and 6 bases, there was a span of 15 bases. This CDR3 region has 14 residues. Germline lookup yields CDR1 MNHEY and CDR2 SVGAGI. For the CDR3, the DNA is TGTGCCAGCAGTTATCAAATCATGGGGGGCGAGCAGTACTTC. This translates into CASSYQIMGGEQYF.

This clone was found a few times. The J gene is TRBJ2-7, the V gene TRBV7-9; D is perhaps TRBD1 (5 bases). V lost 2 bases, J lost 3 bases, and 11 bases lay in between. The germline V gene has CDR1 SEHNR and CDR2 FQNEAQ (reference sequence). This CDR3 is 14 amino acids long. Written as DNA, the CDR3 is TGTGCCAGCAGCTTACCACAGGTTGGCTACGAGCAGTACTTC. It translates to CASSLPQVGYEQYF.

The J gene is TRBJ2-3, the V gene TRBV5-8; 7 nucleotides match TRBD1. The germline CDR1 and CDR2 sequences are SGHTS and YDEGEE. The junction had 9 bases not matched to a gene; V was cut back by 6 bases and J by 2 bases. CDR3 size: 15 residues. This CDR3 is CASTQGTVITDTQYF. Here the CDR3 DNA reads TGTGCCAGCACCCAGGGGACAGTCATCACAGATACGCAGTATTTT.

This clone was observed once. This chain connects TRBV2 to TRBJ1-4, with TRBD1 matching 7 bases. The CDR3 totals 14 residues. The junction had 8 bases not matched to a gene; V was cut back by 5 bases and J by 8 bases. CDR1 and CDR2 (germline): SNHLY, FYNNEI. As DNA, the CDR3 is TGTGCCAGCAGTCAGACAGGGTATGGCGAAAAACTGTTTTTT. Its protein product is CASSQTGYGEKLFF. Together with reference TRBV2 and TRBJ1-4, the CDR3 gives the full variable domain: EPEVTQTPSHQVTQMGQEVILRCVPISNHLYFYWYRQILGQKVEFLVSFYNNEISEKSEIFDDQFSVERPDGSNFTLKIRSTKLEDSAMYFCASSQTGYGEKLFFGSGTQLSVL.

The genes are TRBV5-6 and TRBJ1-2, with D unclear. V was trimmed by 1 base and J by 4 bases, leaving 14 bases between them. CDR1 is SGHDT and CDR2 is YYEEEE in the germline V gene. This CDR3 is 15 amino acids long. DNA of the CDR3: TGTGCCAGCAGCTTGATTGAGGGCACGGTCTATGGCTACACCTTC. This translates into CASSLIEGTVYGYTF.